Sequencing of this T cell receptor beta chain was carried out in a study of lymphopenia after photon versus proton radiotherapy. Broader study findings: Larger post-nadir TCR diversity loss correlated inversely with survival in deceased patients. Photon-treated patients lost naive T cells and TCR diversity; proton-treated stayed stable. Post-nadir diversity loss with photons came from oligoclonal expansion, particularly CD8+ Temra cells. Survival link was tested only in deceased patients; proton benefit remains a possibility.

A remark on this clone: No antigen is known for it.

Data came from immunoSEQ multiplex PCR; TCRdb stores just in-frame clones and leaves some out. This table holds 15,000 to 20,000 clones, about 88% found once. The clonotype comes from an older man with pancreatic cancer. The sample here was peripheral blood, taken from a patient treated with proton-based radiotherapy.

The CDR3 is CAWSPGQPDYGYTF. The CDR3 nucleotides read TGTGCCTGGAGCCCGGGACAGCCCGACTATGGCTACACCTTC. The J gene is TRBJ1-2, the V gene TRBV30, with TRBD1 identical over 7 bases. CDR1 is GTSNPN, CDR2 SVGIG, per germline (reference sequence). V was clipped by 3 bases and J by 3 bases; unmatched bases: 7. This CDR3 comprises 14 residues.